This T cell receptor (beta chain) came from a study of control samples from healthy donors and cancer patients. Repertoires were generated with immunoSEQ multiplex PCR, while TCRdb's copy carries only in-frame clones and drops some. The sample contains roughly 100,000 clones, around 89% of which appear only once. CDR3 length equals 13 residues. CDR1 and CDR2 (germline): SGHRS, YFSETQ. V was clipped by 7 bases and J by 1 base, with 11 bases between them. This sequence joins TRBV5-1 and TRBJ1-1; D gene uncertain. Input material: PBMCs. The receptor comes from a man in his sixties with lung cancer. CDR3 sequence reads: CASQKSRNTEAFF. DNA for the CDR3: TGCGCCAGCCAAAAGTCCCGGAACACTGAAGCTTTCTTT.